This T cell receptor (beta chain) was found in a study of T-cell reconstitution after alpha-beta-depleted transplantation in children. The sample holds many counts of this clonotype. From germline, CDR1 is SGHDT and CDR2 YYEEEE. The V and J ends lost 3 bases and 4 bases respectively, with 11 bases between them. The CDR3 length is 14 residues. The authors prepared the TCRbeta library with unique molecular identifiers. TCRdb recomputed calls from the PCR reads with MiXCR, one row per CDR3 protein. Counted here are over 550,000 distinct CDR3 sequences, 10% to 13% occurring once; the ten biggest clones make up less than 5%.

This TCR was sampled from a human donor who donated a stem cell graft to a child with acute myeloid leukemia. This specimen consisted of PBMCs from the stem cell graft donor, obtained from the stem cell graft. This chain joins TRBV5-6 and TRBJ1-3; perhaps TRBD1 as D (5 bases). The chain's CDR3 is CASSSRGAGNTIYF. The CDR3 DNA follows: TGTGCCAGCAGCTCCAGAGGGGCCGGAAACACCATATATTTT.